This is a list of T cell receptor beta chains from one sample in a study of shared clonotypes between healthy human individuals. Generated by immunoSEQ multiplex PCR, the TCRdb table keeps only in-frame clones and is missing some. The sample lists 950,000 to 1,100,000 clones; about 80% were seen once. Sequencing was performed on memory CD4+ T cells from PBMCs. Every receptor here comes from a man between 18 and 35 years old in good health. Some clones in this sample may be carry-over from other donors' samples. Each CDR3 is given with its conserved first and last residue. Each record gives: clone size, D gene, V gene, J gene, CDR3 DNA, CDR3 protein. A D gene is named only where the DNA matches it firmly. Clone size, where shown, is once, few, many, or a class for clones that have expanded.

once	NA	TRBV5-1	TRBJ1-1	TGCGCCAGCAGCTTGGTACCAGGGGTGAACACTGAAGCTTTCTTT	CASSLVPGVNTEAFF
once	TRBD1	TRBV27	TRBJ2-3	TGTGCCAGCAGTTCCGGGACAGGGGGGACAGATACGCAGTATTTT	CASSSGTGGTDTQYF
NA	TRBD2	TRBV2	TRBJ2-1	TGTGCCAGCAGTAAGAACGGACTAGAGGGCGATGAGCAGTTCTTC	CASSKNGLEGDEQFF
NA	NA	TRBV2	TRBJ2-1	TGTGCCAGCAGTCGGGACGCCTCCTACAATGAGCAGTTCTTC	CASSRDASYNEQFF
few	NA	TRBV6-4	TRBJ1-2	TGTGCCAGCAGTCGGGACATTACAGGGCTTACAAGCGGCTACACCTTC	CASSRDITGLTSGYTF
NA	NA	TRBV5-1	TRBJ1-5	TGCGCCAGCAGCTTGGAGGGGTTCAATCAGCCCCAGCATTTT	CASSLEGFNQPQHF
NA	NA	TRBV2	TRBJ2-7	TGTGCCAGCAGTCCCGCGGTAGGGTCCTACGAGCAGTACTTC	CASSPAVGSYEQYF
NA	NA	TRBV7-2	TRBJ2-7	TGTGCCAGCAGCTTGGGTCCCGAGCAGTACTTC	CASSLGPEQYF
NA	TRBD2	TRBV7-6	TRBJ2-3	TGTGCCAGCAGCTTATCTGGCGGGAGGGGGACAGATACGCAGTATTTT	CASSLSGGRGTDTQYF
NA	NA	TRBV7-9	TRBJ2-5	TGTGCCAGCAGTCCCGGGAGCAAAGAGACCCAGTACTTC	CASSPGSKETQYF
NA	NA	TRBV27	TRBJ2-5	TGTGCCAGCACCCACAGGGCAGGAGAGACCCAGTACTTC	CASTHRAGETQYF
NA	TRBD1	TRBV6-5	TRBJ2-3	TGTGCCAGCAGTTACGCCGGGACAGGGGGCACAGATACGCAGTATTTT	CASSYAGTGGTDTQYF
few	NA	TRBV6-5	TRBJ1-3	TGTGCCAGCAGTTCAAGGGGTGGGCCTGGAAACACCATATATTTT	CASSSRGGPGNTIYF
NA	NA	TRBV10-3	TRBJ2-2	TGTGCCATCAGTGATCACGCAGGGTCGGTCGGGGAGCTGTTTTTT	CAISDHAGSVGELFF
NA	NA	TRBV28	TRBJ1-2	TGTGCCAGCAGTTTATCTGCTCTAGGGCACACCTTC	CASSLSALGHTF
NA	TRBD1	TRBV5-1	TRBJ1-4	TGCGCCAGCAGCTTTTCGACAGGGGTAGGGGAAAAACTGTTTTTT	CASSFSTGVGEKLFF
NA	TRBD1	TRBV4-1	TRBJ2-6	TGCGCCAGCAGCCAAGAACCGGGACAGAGCTCTGGGGCCAACGTCCTGACTTTC	CASSQEPGQSSGANVLTF
NA	NA	TRBV19	TRBJ2-5	TGTGCCAGTAGTATAGCCCTACTACGTGGGACCCAGTACTTC	CASSIALLRGTQYF
NA	TRBD2	TRBV28	TRBJ2-3	TGTGCCAGCAGTGCCACTAGCGGGAGCCTCATCTCTAGCACAGATACGCAGTATTTT	CASSATSGSLISSTDTQYF
NA	NA	TRBV19	TRBJ1-2	TGTGCCAGTAGTATCGGGACCGTTCCCGGCTACACCTTC	CASSIGTVPGYTF
NA	NA	TRBV30	TRBJ1-1	TGTGCCTGGAGTGAGACAGTCACTGAAGCTTTCTTT	CAWSETVTEAFF
NA	TRBD2	TRBV2	TRBJ2-1	TGTGCCAGCAGTGTTTTACTAGCGGGTTACAATGAGCAGTTCTTC	CASSVLLAGYNEQFF